The 31 T cell receptor beta chains given below trace back to one sample, sequenced in a study of monozygotic twins with inflammatory bowel disease (dated by TCRdb to the late 2010s). Libraries were prepared through 5' RACE. The sequencing machine was an Illumina HiSeq 2500. TCRdb reprocessed the reads and lists each CDR3 protein sequence as a single entry, with no DNA. In this sample's table one finds about 380,000 distinct CDR3 sequences. Together, the top ten hold around 2.6% of the sample. What was sequenced was blood. Receptor source: a human donor with ulcerative colitis or Crohn's disease, or a healthy co-twin of an affected twin (not recorded which).

CDR3 residues: CASSFGTSGGMGEQFF. The chain joins TRBV7-9 to TRBJ2-1; the TCRdb call, TRBD2, lacks DNA for checking. This CDR3 spans 16 amino acids. The germline V gene encodes CDR1 SEHNR and CDR2 FQNEAQ (reference sequence).

This sequence joins TRBV7-9 and TRBJ2-1; TCRdb indicates TRBD2, and absent DNA this call remains unverified. Germline V lookup: CDR1 SEHNR, CDR2 FQNEAQ (reference sequence). This CDR3 is 17 amino acids long. CDR3: CASSWQGVVSASDEQFF.

V gene TRBV7-2 combines with J gene TRBJ2-3; no DNA is available, so the TRBD1 call from TCRdb remains unchecked. CDR3 length: 14 residues. CDR1 SGHTA and CDR2 FQGNSA come from the germline V gene. This chain's CDR3 is CASSFTGGTDTQYF.

The V gene is TRBV5-1, the J gene TRBJ1-2; the TCRdb call, TRBD1, lacks DNA for checking. Germline CDR1 is SGHRS and CDR2 is YFSETQ. This CDR3 comprises 15 residues. CDR3 protein: CASSLAGGDNYGYTF.

This chain joins TRBV7-9 and TRBJ1-4; the TCRdb D gene call, TRBD1, has no DNA to confirm it. Germline V gene sequence: CDR1 SEHNR, CDR2 FQNEAQ (reference sequence). CDR3 length: 13 residues. The CDR3 spells CASSFGPEEKLFF.

The chain recombines TRBV28 with TRBJ2-2; TCRdb selects TRBD2, and the lack of DNA leaves this call unchecked. Germline lookup yields CDR1 MDHEN and CDR2 SYDVKM. The CDR3 loop spans 21 amino acids. CDR3: CASSSPSTLAGDPINTGELFF.

V and J are TRBV20-1 and TRBJ2-1; without DNA, the TCRdb call of TRBD1 cannot be checked. The CDR3 loop spans 14 amino acids. From germline, CDR1 is DFQATT and CDR2 SNEGSKA (reference sequence). The CDR3 spells CSAITGPLYNEQFF.

The chain carries TRBV4-3 and TRBJ2-7. The CDR3 extends over 15 amino acids. The germline CDR1 and CDR2 sequences are LGHNA and YSLEER. CDR3 sequence: CASSPTPGVLYEQYF.

The V call is TRBV18, the J call TRBJ2-3; TCRdb picks TRBD1, but there is no DNA to check that call. The CDR3 totals 15 residues. Germline V gene data show CDR1 as KGHSH and CDR2 as LQKENI. CDR3 amino acids: CASSPRTGAADTQYF.

This rearrangement joins TRBV12-3 or TRBV12-4 to TRBJ2-3; lacking DNA, the TRBD2 call made by TCRdb goes unchecked. This CDR3 has 16 amino acids. Here the CDR3 reads CASSLTTSGGTDTQYF.

V usage is TRBV4-1 and J usage is TRBJ2-7; the TCRdb call, TRBD1, lacks DNA for checking. The CDR3 contains 14 residues. Germline assignment: CDR1 MGHRA and CDR2 YSYEKL. CDR3 residues: CASSQELTGEEQYF.

This sequence joins TRBV6-1 and TRBJ1-4; TCRdb reports TRBD1, a call that lacks DNA to check it against. Germline CDR1 MNHNS, CDR2 SASEGT. The CDR3 runs 14 residues. This CDR3 reads CASSEDRVNEKLFF.

The CDR3 sequence is CASSLYRGQGKNIQYF. J is TRBJ2-4 and V is TRBV7-2; no DNA is available, so the TRBD1 call from TCRdb remains unchecked. The CDR3 loop spans 16 amino acids. Germline lookup yields CDR1 SGHTA and CDR2 FQGNSA. The variable domain in full, with the rest retrieved from reference TRBV7-2 and TRBJ2-4, is GAGVSQSPSNKVTEKGKDVELRCDPISGHTALYWYRQSLGQGLEFLIYFQGNSAPDKSGLPSDRFSAERTGGSVSTLTIQRTQQEDSAVYLCASSLYRGQGKNIQYFGAGTRLSVL.

The CDR3 loop reads CASSLALAGQGTQYF. The chain uses TRBV12-3 or TRBV12-4 and TRBJ2-5. The CDR3 contains 15 residues.

The rearrangement uses TRBV2 and TRBJ2-2. This CDR3 is 14 amino acids long. The germline CDR1 and CDR2 sequences are SNHLY and FYNNEI. The CDR3 loop is CASSANLGTGELFF.

The J gene is TRBJ1-5, the V gene TRBV30; TCRdb reports TRBD1, a call that lacks DNA to check it against. Germline values: CDR1 GTSNPN, CDR2 SVGIG (reference sequence). The CDR3 spans 17 residues. The chain's CDR3 is CAWSVKDRGYSNQPQHF.

The chain couples TRBV7-9 to TRBJ2-2; TCRdb returns TRBD1, unconfirmable since there is no DNA. In germline, CDR1 is SEHNR, CDR2 FQNEAQ (reference sequence). CDR3 size: 16 residues. CDR3 sequence: CASTTLRGGSTGELFF.

The chain combines TRBV5-1 with TRBJ2-3; the TRBD1 assignment by TCRdb is unverifiable without DNA. CDR3 size: 16 residues. Germline values: CDR1 SGHRS, CDR2 YFSETQ. The CDR3 protein is CASSAPGQGGSDTQYF.

V usage is TRBV6-6 and J usage is TRBJ1-2. The CDR3 has 13 residues. Germline loops: CDR1 MNHNY, CDR2 SVGAGI (reference sequence). The CDR3 protein is CASSLSDGSTNTF.

The chain has TRBV12-3 or TRBV12-4 and TRBJ2-2. The CDR3 length is 12 residues. The CDR3 spells CASSVIPGELFF.

V and J are TRBV4-3 and TRBJ1-3; the TCRdb D gene call, TRBD1, has no DNA to confirm it. The CDR3 consists of 17 residues. Germline V gene lookup returns CDR1 LGHNA and CDR2 YSLEER. CDR3 protein: CASSQSGQGRPGNTIYF.

The rearrangement links TRBV4-3 to TRBJ2-1; TCRdb outputs TRBD1, but without DNA this stays unchecked. Germline V gives CDR1 LGHNA, CDR2 YSLEER. This CDR3 comprises 17 residues. The CDR3 loop reads CASSQAVGPRSYNEQFF.

The gene calls are TRBV2 and TRBJ2-7. This CDR3 has 12 residues. Germline CDR1 reads SNHLY; CDR2 reads FYNNEI. The CDR3 loop reads CASSEDWYEQYF.

The chain joins TRBV12-3 or TRBV12-4 to TRBJ2-2; without DNA, the TCRdb call of TRBD1 cannot be checked. This CDR3 region has 13 residues. The CDR3 is CASSDRNTGELFF.

The chain's CDR3 is CASCAGTGGRTGELFF. V and J are TRBV19 and TRBJ2-2; TCRdb gives TRBD1 as the D gene, but with no DNA this cannot be confirmed. Looked up from germline, CDR1 is LNHDA and CDR2 is SQIVND (reference sequence). The CDR3 is made up of 16 amino acids.

The chain recombines TRBV27 with TRBJ2-1. Germline lookup yields CDR1 MNHEY and CDR2 SMNVEV (reference sequence). The CDR3 runs 14 residues. The CDR3 sequence is CASSVGSSWDEQFF.

The chain recombines TRBV7-9 with TRBJ1-4; TCRdb names TRBD1, which stays unverified in the absence of DNA. The CDR3 sequence is 16 residues long. Germline values: CDR1 SEHNR, CDR2 FQNEAQ (reference sequence). The CDR3 loop reads CASSSIEGQGNEKLFF.

The V and J genes are TRBV7-7 and TRBJ2-3. This CDR3 has 14 residues. CDR1 is SSHAT, CDR2 FNYEAQ, per germline (reference sequence). The CDR3 protein is CASSLGIYTDTQYF.

The J gene is TRBJ2-7, the V gene TRBV5-1; the TRBD2 assignment by TCRdb is unverifiable without DNA. This CDR3 has 15 residues. Germline V gene lookup returns CDR1 SGHRS and CDR2 YFSETQ. This CDR3 reads CASSFSGGVDYEQYF. The entire variable domain, with the rest obtained from reference TRBV5-1 and TRBJ2-7, is as follows: KAGVTQTPRYLIKTRGQQVTLSCSPISGHRSVSWYQQTPGQGLQFLFEYFSETQRNKGNFPGRFSGRQFSNSRSEMNVSTLELGDSALYLCASSFSGGVDYEQYFGPGTRLTVT.

CDR3 sequence: CASSLWAENTEAFF. This rearrangement joins TRBV7-9 to TRBJ1-1; the TCRdb call, TRBD1, lacks DNA for checking. From germline, CDR1 is SEHNR and CDR2 FQNEAQ (reference sequence). The CDR3 spans 14 residues.

This chain links TRBV7-6 with TRBJ2-3. There are 13 residues in the CDR3. Germline CDR1 reads SGHVS; CDR2 reads FNYEAQ. CDR3 amino acids: CASRADGTDTQYF.